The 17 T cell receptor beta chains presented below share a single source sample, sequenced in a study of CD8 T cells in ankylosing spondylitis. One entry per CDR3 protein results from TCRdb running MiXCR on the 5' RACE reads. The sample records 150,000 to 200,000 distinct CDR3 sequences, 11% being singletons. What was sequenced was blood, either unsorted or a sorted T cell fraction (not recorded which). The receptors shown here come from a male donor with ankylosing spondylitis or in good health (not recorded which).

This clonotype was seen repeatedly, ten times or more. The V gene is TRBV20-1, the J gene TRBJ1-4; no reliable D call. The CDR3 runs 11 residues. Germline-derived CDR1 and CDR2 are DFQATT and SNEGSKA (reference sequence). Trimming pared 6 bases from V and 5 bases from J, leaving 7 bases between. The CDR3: CSATINEKLFF. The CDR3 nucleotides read TGCAGTGCGACCATCAATGAAAAACTGTTTTTT.

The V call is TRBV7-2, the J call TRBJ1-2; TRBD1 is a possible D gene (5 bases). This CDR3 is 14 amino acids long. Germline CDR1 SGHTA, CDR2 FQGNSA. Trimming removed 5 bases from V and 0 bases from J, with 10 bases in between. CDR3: CASSPTETNYGYTF. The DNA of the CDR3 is TGTGCCAGCAGCCCGACAGAAACTAACTATGGCTACACCTTC.

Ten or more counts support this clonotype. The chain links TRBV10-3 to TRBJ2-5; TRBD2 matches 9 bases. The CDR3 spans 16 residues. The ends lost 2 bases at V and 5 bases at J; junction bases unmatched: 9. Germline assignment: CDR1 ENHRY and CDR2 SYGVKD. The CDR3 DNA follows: TGTGCCATCAGTGAGAGGGTAGCGGGAGTTCAGGAGACCCAGTACTTC. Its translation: CAISERVAGVQETQYF.

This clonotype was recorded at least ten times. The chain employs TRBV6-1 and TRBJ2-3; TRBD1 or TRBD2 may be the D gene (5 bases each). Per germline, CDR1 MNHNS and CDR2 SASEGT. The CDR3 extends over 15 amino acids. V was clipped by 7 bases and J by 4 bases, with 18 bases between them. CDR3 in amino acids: CASTDSGAASDTQYF. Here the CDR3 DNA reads TGTGCCAGCACCGATTCCGGGGCCGCTTCAGATACGCAGTATTTT.

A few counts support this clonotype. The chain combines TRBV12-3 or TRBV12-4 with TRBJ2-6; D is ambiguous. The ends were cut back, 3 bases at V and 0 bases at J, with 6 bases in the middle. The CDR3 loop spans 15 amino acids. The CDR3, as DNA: TGTGCCAGCAGTTTGTTGTCCTCTGGGGCCAACGTCCTGACTTTC. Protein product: CASSLLSSGANVLTF.

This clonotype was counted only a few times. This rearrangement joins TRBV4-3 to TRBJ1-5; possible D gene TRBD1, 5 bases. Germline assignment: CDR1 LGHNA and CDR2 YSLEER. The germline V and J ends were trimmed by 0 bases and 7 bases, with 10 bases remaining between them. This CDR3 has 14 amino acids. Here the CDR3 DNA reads TGCGCCAGCAGCCAAGAGTCGGGGGTCCAGCCCCAGCATTTT. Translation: CASSQESGVQPQHF.

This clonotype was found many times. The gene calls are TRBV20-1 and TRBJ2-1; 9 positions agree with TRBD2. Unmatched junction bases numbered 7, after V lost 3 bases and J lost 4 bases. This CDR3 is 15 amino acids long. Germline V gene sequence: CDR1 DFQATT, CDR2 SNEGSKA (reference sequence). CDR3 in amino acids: CSASSWTSEYNEQFF. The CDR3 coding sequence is TGCAGTGCTAGTTCTTGGACTAGCGAATACAATGAGCAGTTCTTC.

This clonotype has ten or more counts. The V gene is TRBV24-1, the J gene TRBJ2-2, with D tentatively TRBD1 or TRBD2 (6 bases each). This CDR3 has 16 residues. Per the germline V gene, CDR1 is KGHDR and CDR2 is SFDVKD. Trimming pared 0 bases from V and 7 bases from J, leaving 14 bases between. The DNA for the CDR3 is TGTGCCACCAGTGATTTGGAAAGGGGGGCGATCGGGGAGCTGTTTTTT. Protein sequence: CATSDLERGAIGELFF.

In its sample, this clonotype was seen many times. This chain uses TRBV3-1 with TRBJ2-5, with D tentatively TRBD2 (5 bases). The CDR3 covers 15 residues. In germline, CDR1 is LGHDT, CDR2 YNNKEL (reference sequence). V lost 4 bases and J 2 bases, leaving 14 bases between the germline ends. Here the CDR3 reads CASSRRVGRQETQYF. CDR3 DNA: TGTGCCAGCAGCCGGCGGGTCGGTAGACAAGAGACCCAGTACTTC.

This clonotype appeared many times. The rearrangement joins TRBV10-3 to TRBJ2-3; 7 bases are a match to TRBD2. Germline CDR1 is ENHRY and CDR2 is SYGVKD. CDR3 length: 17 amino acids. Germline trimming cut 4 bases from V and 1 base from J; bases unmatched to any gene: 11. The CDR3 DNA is TGTGCCATCAGTGGGGCCATGGACGCGGGAGGCACAGATACGCAGTATTTT. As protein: CAISGAMDAGGTDTQYF.

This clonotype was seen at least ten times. Here the CDR3 reads CATSRDSSNYEQYF. In nucleotides, the CDR3 is TGTGCCACCAGCAGAGATTCCAGCAACTACGAGCAGTACTTC. The genes are TRBV15 and TRBJ2-7, with D hard to call. The germline V gene has CDR1 LNHNV and CDR2 YYDKDF (reference sequence). The CDR3 is 14 residues long. Trimming took 0 bases from V and 3 from J, leaving 9 bases between them.

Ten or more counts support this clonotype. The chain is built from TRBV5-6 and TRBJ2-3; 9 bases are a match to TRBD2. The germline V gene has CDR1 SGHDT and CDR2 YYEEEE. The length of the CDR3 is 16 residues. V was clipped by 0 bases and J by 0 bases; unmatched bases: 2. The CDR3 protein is CASSLAAGGSTDTQYF. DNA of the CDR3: TGTGCCAGCAGCTTGGCGGCGGGGGGGAGCACAGATACGCAGTATTTT.

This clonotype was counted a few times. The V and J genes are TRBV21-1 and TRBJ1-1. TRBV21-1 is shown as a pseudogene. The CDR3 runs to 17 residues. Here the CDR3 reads CASSKKSFRGTNTEAFF. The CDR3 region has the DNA TGTGCCAGCAGCAAAAAATCCTTCCGGGGGACTAACACTGAAGCTTTCTTT.

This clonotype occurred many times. The CDR3 reads CASSLEAASSTDTQYF. In nucleotides, the CDR3 is TGCGCCAGCAGCTTGGAAGCAGCTTCTAGCACAGATACGCAGTATTTT. The chain links TRBV5-1 to TRBJ2-3; D not resolved. Trimming pared 0 bases from V and 0 bases from J, leaving 11 bases between. Looked up from germline, CDR1 is SGHRS and CDR2 is YFSETQ. The CDR3 runs to 16 residues.

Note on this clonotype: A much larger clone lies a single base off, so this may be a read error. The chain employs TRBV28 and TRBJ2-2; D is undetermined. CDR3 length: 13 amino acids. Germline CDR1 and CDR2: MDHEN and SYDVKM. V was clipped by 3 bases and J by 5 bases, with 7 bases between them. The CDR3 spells CASSFFRTGELFF. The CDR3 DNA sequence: TGTGCCAGCAGTTTCTTCCGTACCGGGGAGCTGTTTTTT.

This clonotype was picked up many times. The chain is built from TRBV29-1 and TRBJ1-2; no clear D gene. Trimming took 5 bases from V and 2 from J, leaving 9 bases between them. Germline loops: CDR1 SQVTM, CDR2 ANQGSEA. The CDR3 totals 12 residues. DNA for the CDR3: TGCAGCGTTTTTGCAGAGAACTATGGCTACACCTTC. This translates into CSVFAENYGYTF.

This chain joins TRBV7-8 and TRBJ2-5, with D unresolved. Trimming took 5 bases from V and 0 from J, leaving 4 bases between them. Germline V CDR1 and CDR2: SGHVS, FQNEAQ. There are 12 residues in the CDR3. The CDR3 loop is CASSRYQETQYF. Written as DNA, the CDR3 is TGTGCCAGCAGCAGGTACCAAGAGACCCAGTACTTC.